This T cell receptor beta chain is from a study of T cell repertoires in cytomegalovirus infection. The overall study: HLA-B-restricted CMV epitopes that are well studied were used alongside recently identified HLA-C-restricted ones. Shared public TCR beta signatures pointed to both CMV infection and a matching HLA type. Points from the study as a whole: CMV carriers having the relevant HLA were flagged by cumulative public TCR beta family frequency.

As regards this clonotype: What it recognizes is unknown.

This CDR3 has 14 amino acids. Germline values: CDR1 SGHVS, CDR2 FNYEAQ. V lost 1 base and J 4 bases, leaving 11 bases between the germline ends. MiXCR, applied by TCRdb to the reads, yields one record per CDR3 protein. The data hold 550,000 to 850,000 distinct CDR3 sequences, with approximately 33% observed a single time. The chain recombines TRBV7-6 with TRBJ2-7, with a tentative D call TRBD1 (5 bases). This receptor was obtained from a human donor in good health (CMV status not recorded). Some clones in this sample may be carry-over from other donors' samples. Source: cultured PBMCs, taken from culture after CMV antigen stimulation. CDR3: CASSLDVRAYEQYF. In nucleotides, the CDR3 is TGTGCCAGCAGCTTAGATGTCAGGGCTTACGAGCAGTACTTC. The full variable domain, completed using reference TRBV7-6 and TRBJ2-7, is GAGVSQSPRYKVTKRGQDVALRCDPISGHVSLYWYRQALGQGPEFLTYFNYEAQQDKSGLPNDRFSAERPEGSISTLTIQRTEQRDSAMYRCASSLDVRAYEQYFGPGTRLTVT.